Given below is one T cell receptor (beta chain) in context. The antigen is not known. Clones were sequenced by immunoSEQ multiplex PCR, and TCRdb holds only the in-frame ones, with some missing. The sample has tens of thousands of clones, about 85% seen once. The sample originates from a study of T cell responses to AZD1222 COVID-19 vaccine. Study-level results: Of the AZD1222 recipients, only 5 to 7 were seropositive at baseline. Clonal diversity was possibly underestimated, and white British individuals and females predominated among donors. Spike regions recognized by vaccine-associated CD4 TCRs spanned the protein, led by 160-218 and 743-854. Once two AZD1222 doses were given, Spike-specific TCR breadth and depth went up.

This TCR was sampled from an adult in good health. The source was peripheral blood, collected on day 0 of AZD1222 vaccination.

The CDR3 nucleotides read TGTGCCAGCAGTGCCCAGGGCCTCTATAATTCACCCCTCCACTTT. Translation: CASSAQGLYNSPLHF. The chain recombines TRBV2 with TRBJ1-6, with TRBD1 as a possible D gene (5 bases). Germline-derived CDR1 and CDR2 are SNHLY and FYNNEI. V dropped 4 bases and J dropped 3 bases, with 10 bases sitting between them. This CDR3 spans 15 amino acids. The whole variable domain, remainder taken from reference TRBV2 and TRBJ1-6, is EPEVTQTPSHQVTQMGQEVILRCVPISNHLYFYWYRQILGQKVEFLVSFYNNEISEKSEIFDDQFSVERPDGSNFTLKIRSTKLEDSAMYFCASSAQGLYNSPLHFGNGTRLTVT.